The T cell receptor (beta chain) described here comes from a study of metastatic and nonmetastatic thyroid tumors. Study details: Repertoires of blood and of tissue (tumor or nodule) from malignant and benign thyroid patients were compared. The study's findings and limits: Significantly higher TCR beta diversity was reportedly seen in malignant thyroid tumors than benign nodules, in blood and tumor.

Per the original data handling: Researchers built a distant-metastasis classifier for papillary thyroid cancer that drew on CDR3 differences across clinicopathological groups. TCRdb re-called the PCR reads through MiXCR. V and J calls and clone size were set by TCRdb, not the authors. The table has about 11,000 clones, around 41% seen once. About this clone: Its target is unknown.

Thyroid surgery was preceded by no treatment in any patient. The V and J ends lost 5 bases and 0 bases, in that order; junction bases with no gene match: 14. The CDR3 is 18 residues long. Germline V gene sequence: CDR1 MDHEN, CDR2 SYDVKM. The source of this sequence is a female donor with papillary thyroid cancer or a benign thyroid nodule (not recorded which). Some clones in this sample may be carry-over from other donors' samples. Specimen: tumor tissue. The J gene is TRBJ2-7, the V gene TRBV28; 9 nucleotides agree with TRBD2. The CDR3 DNA reads as TGTGCCAGCAGTCTCACCGTATCACTAGCGGGTACCTCCTACGAGCAGTACTTC. Residues: CASSLTVSLAGTSYEQYF.